A single sample gave rise to the 22 T cell receptor beta chains below, sequenced in a study of T cells in Graves' hyperthyroidism and ophthalmopathy. Researchers took RNA transcripts and amplified the TCR beta CDR3 regions from them. TCR CDR3 regions were first amplified by RT-PCR with HTBI primers. TCRdb reprocessed the multiplex PCR reads via MiXCR and lists one record per CDR3 protein. The sample contains more than 50,000 distinct CDR3 sequences, about 49% of which appear only once. The sequencing sample was made of blood. The receptors derive from a woman aged 25 to 39 with Graves' ophthalmopathy.

This clonotype was found many times. The chain's CDR3 is CASGNLFSGNTIYF. The CDR3 DNA follows: TGTGCCAGCGGGAATTTATTCTCTGGAAACACCATATATTTT. The V and J genes are TRBV2 and TRBJ1-3; D is undetermined. The germline V gene has CDR1 SNHLY and CDR2 FYNNEI. CDR3 length: 14 residues. V was clipped by 8 bases and J by 0 bases, with 11 bases between them.

The chain uses TRBV10-3 and TRBJ2-2; D uncertain. There are 14 residues in the CDR3. Trimming left V 11 bases short and J 5 bases short, with 18 bases between. Germline CDR1 reads ENHRY; CDR2 reads SYGVKD. Here the CDR3 reads CAATDWQVTGELFF. The CDR3 region has the DNA TGTGCCGCAACGGATTGGCAGGTTACCGGGGAGCTGTTTTTT.

This clonotype appeared a single time. The chain joins TRBV30 to TRBJ2-2; 9 nucleotides match TRBD1. After removal of 2 bases from V and 6 bases from J, the junction contained 10 bases not matched to a gene. Germline CDR1 and CDR2: GTSNPN and SVGIG (reference sequence). The CDR3 is made up of 16 amino acids. The CDR3 is CAWSKQGAVWSGELFF. In DNA, the CDR3 is TGTGCCTGGAGTAAACAGGGGGCGGTGTGGTCCGGGGAGCTGTTTTTT.

This clonotype was recorded only once. Because it lacks the conserved phenylalanine or tryptophan at the end, this CDR3 is likely a read error. Because the CDR3's place on the DNA is in doubt, the DNA is left out and the CDR3 is given as listed by TCRdb. The V gene is TRBV19, the J gene TRBJ2-2; the table's D call, TRBD2, has no DNA check behind it. The CDR3 contains 16 residues when both ends are counted. Germline-derived CDR1 and CDR2 are LNHDA and SQIVND (reference sequence). The CDR3 sequence: CASWAGLTMNTGEPFS.

The chain is built from TRBV6-1 and TRBJ2-1; TRBD2 matches at 9 bases. The CDR3 sequence is 15 residues long. The junction had 8 bases not matched to a gene; V was cut back by 2 bases and J by 9 bases. In germline, CDR1 is MNHNS, CDR2 SASEGT. CDR3 in amino acids: CASSEPGLAGCEQFF. The CDR3 coding sequence is TGTGCCAGCAGTGAACCGGGACTAGCTGGGTGTGAGCAGTTCTTC.

This chain joins TRBV10-2 and TRBJ2-3; D perhaps matches TRBD2 (6 bases). The germline V gene has CDR1 WSHSY and CDR2 SAAADI. The CDR3 totals 19 residues. Trimming removed 6 bases at V and 0 bases at J, with 25 bases between. The chain's CDR3 is CASREGWVRTVTSTDTQYF. The CDR3 nucleotides are TGCGCCAGCAGGGAGGGTTGGGTCCGGACCGTTACTAGCACAGATACGCAGTATTTT.

This clonotype was seen at least ten times. The gene calls are TRBV20-1 and TRBJ2-1; TRBD1 agrees at 8 bases. Germline loops: CDR1 DFQATT, CDR2 SNEGSKA (reference sequence). Germline trimming cut 5 bases from V and 5 bases from J; bases unmatched to any gene: 11. The length of the CDR3 is 15 residues. This CDR3 is CSAFTGTGKHNEQFF. CDR3 in DNA: TGCAGTGCTTTTACCGGGACAGGTAAACACAATGAGCAGTTCTTC.

To note about this clonotype: A read error is likely, as this CDR3 ends without the conserved phenylalanine or tryptophan. The V call is TRBV10-1, the J call TRBJ2-2; D may match TRBD1 or TRBD2 (5 bases each). V was pared by 0 bases and J by 7 bases, with 18 bases between. Germline CDR1 WNHNN, CDR2 SYGVQD (reference sequence). This CDR3 region has 17 residues. CDR3 in amino acids: CASSESRGAPLFGELFL. CDR3 DNA: TGCGCCAGCAGTGAGTCGAGAGGGGCCCCTCTCTTCGGGGAGCTGTTTCTT.

V is TRBV20-1 and J is TRBJ2-1, with TRBD2 identical over 11 bases. The CDR3 length is 15 residues. CDR1 is DFQATT, CDR2 SNEGSKA, per germline (reference sequence). With V trimmed by 5 bases and J by 5 bases, 8 bases remained unmatched. The CDR3 region is CSALAGTSGNNEQFF. In DNA, the CDR3 is TGCAGTGCTCTCGCCGGGACTAGCGGAAACAATGAGCAGTTCTTC.

The rearrangement links TRBV7-2 to TRBJ1-5; 8 positions match TRBD1. Germline trimming cut 5 bases from V and 0 bases from J; bases unmatched to any gene: 9. CDR3 length: 17 amino acids. The V gene's germline CDR1 is SGHTA and CDR2 FQGNSA. CDR3 bases: TGTGCCAGCAGCCCGACAGGGACAGGCTATAGCAATCAGCCCCAGCATTTT. It is translated as CASSPTGTGYSNQPQHF. The full variable domain, rest sourced from reference TRBV7-2 and TRBJ1-5, is GAGVSQSPSNKVTEKGKDVELRCDPISGHTALYWYRQSLGQGLEFLIYFQGNSAPDKSGLPSDRFSAERTGGSVSTLTIQRTQQEDSAVYLCASSPTGTGYSNQPQHFGDGTRLSIL.

The chain recombines TRBV19 with TRBJ2-7; D could derive from TRBD1 or TRBD2 (5 bases each). The germline V and J ends were trimmed by 8 bases and 3 bases, with 23 bases remaining between them. The CDR3 has 16 amino acids. CDR1 is LNHDA and CDR2 is SQIVND in the germline V gene (reference sequence). In DNA, the CDR3 is TGTGCCAGTGCCCCGCAGCCCGGGGACGGCTACTACGAGCAGTACTTC. The encoded protein is CASAPQPGDGYYEQYF.

Relative to its sample, this clonotype is medium-sized. This chain connects TRBV24-1 to TRBJ2-7; TRBD1 agrees at 7 bases. After removal of 9 bases from V and 0 bases from J, the junction contained 4 bases not matched to a gene. The germline gives CDR1 KGHDR, CDR2 SFDVKD. The CDR3 spans 13 residues. The chain's CDR3 is CATGGQNSYEQYF. The CDR3 DNA sequence: TGTGCCACCGGGGGACAGAACTCCTACGAGCAGTACTTC.

The chain is built from TRBV7-2 and TRBJ2-5; TRBD1 matches at 7 bases. Germline trimming cut 5 bases from V and 7 bases from J; bases unmatched to any gene: 7. The CDR3 is 13 residues long. In germline, CDR1 is SGHTA, CDR2 FQGNSA. CDR3 sequence: CASSPGGSATQYF. In DNA form, the CDR3 reads TGTGCCAGCAGCCCAGGGGGATCGGCGACCCAGTACTTC. The full variable domain, in which reference TRBV7-2 and TRBJ2-5 provide the parts outside the CDR3, is GAGVSQSPSNKVTEKGKDVELRCDPISGHTALYWYRQSLGQGLEFLIYFQGNSAPDKSGLPSDRFSAERTGGSVSTLTIQRTQQEDSAVYLCASSPGGSATQYFGPGTRLLVL.

Details on this clonotype: This CDR3 fails to terminate in the conserved phenylalanine or tryptophan, so it likely reflects a read error. Because the CDR3's place on the DNA is in doubt, the DNA is left out and the CDR3 is given as listed by TCRdb. V gene TRBV4-2 combines with J gene TRBJ2-6; the table's TRBD2 call for D was not verified on the DNA. With termini counted, the CDR3 has 9 amino acids. Germline loops: CDR1 LGHNA, CDR2 YNFKEQ. The CDR3 loop reads CASSQDPTS.

The chain recombines TRBV6-5 with TRBJ2-5, with TRBD2 matching over 10 bases. With 5 bases clipped from V and 0 bases from J, the junction kept 9 bases outside the gene matches. The CDR3 covers 17 residues. CDR1 and CDR2 from the germline V gene are MNHEY and SVGAGI. CDR3 in amino acids: CASSPPGLAAYQETQYF. The CDR3 DNA reads as TGTGCCAGCAGTCCCCCCGGACTAGCGGCGTACCAAGAGACCCAGTACTTC.

V and J are TRBV27 and TRBJ1-4; a possible D gene is TRBD1 (5 bases). This CDR3 region has 16 residues. Trimming removed 7 bases at V and 0 bases at J, with 15 bases between. Germline values: CDR1 MNHEY, CDR2 SMNVEV (reference sequence). CDR3 region: CASNFSTGATNEKLFF. The DNA of the CDR3 is TGTGCCAGCAATTTTTCGACGGGGGCAACTAATGAAAAACTGTTTTTT.

This clonotype has at least ten counts. This rearrangement joins TRBV19 to TRBJ1-1, with D maybe TRBD1 (5 bases). V lost 5 bases and J 4 bases, leaving 20 bases between the germline ends. This CDR3 contains 16 residues. Germline CDR1 and CDR2: LNHDA and SQIVND (reference sequence). The CDR3 coding sequence is TGTGCCAGTAGTCTCCGGCTGGGGCATAAGGGCACTGAAGCTTTCTTT. It translates to CASSLRLGHKGTEAFF. Full variable domain (outside the CDR3, taken from reference TRBV19 and TRBJ1-1): DGGITQSPKYLFRKEGQNVTLSCEQNLNHDAMYWYRQDPGQGLRLIYYSQIVNDFQKGDIAEGYSVSREKKESFPLTVTSAQKNPTAFYLCASSLRLGHKGTEAFFGQGTRLTVV.

This clonotype has just a few counts. The J gene is TRBJ2-7, the V gene TRBV5-6; weak D call: TRBD1 (5 bases). The V and J ends lost 4 bases and 6 bases respectively, with 5 bases between them. This CDR3 contains 10 residues. Looked up from germline, CDR1 is SGHDT and CDR2 is YYEEEE. The chain's CDR3 is CASSDSEQYF. The DNA of the CDR3 is TGTGCCAGCAGCGACAGCGAGCAGTACTTC. Full variable domain (remainder filled in from reference TRBV5-6 and TRBJ2-7): DAGVTQSPTHLIKTRGQQVTLRCSPKSGHDTVSWYQQALGQGPQFIFQYYEEEERQRGNFPDRFSGHQFPNYSSELNVNALLLGDSALYLCASSDSEQYFGPGTRLTVT.

The chain links TRBV7-9 to TRBJ1-1, with 7 bases identical to TRBD1. Germline values: CDR1 SEHNR, CDR2 FQNEAQ (reference sequence). With V trimmed by 4 bases and J by 1 base, 3 bases remained unmatched. The CDR3 extends over 14 amino acids. As DNA, the CDR3 is TGTGCCAGCAGCTCAGGGGGGGGGAACACTGAAGCTTTCTTT. Protein product: CASSSGGGNTEAFF. Complete variable domain (other parts from reference TRBV7-9 and TRBJ1-1): DTGVSQNPRHKITKRGQNVTFRCDPISEHNRLYWYRQTLGQGPEFLTYFQNEAQLEKSRLLSDRFSAERPKGSFSTLEIQRTEQGDSAMYLCASSSGGGNTEAFFGQGTRLTVV.

This clonotype was detected only once. The genes are TRBV9 and TRBJ2-5; the match to TRBD1 covers 8 bases. The V and J ends lost 3 bases and 2 bases, in that order; junction bases with no gene match: 6. CDR1 and CDR2 from the germline V gene are SGDLS and YYNGEE. CDR3 size: 15 residues. The CDR3 sequence is CASSGTGTGQETQYF. The CDR3 DNA sequence: TGTGCCAGCAGCGGGACAGGGACAGGACAAGAGACCCAGTACTTC.

This clonotype was seen repeatedly, ten times or more. The chain combines TRBV20-1 with TRBJ1-2; D is possibly TRBD1 (5 bases). The germline CDR1 and CDR2 sequences are DFQATT and SNEGSKA (reference sequence). V dropped 0 bases and J dropped 5 bases, with 7 bases sitting between them. The CDR3 is 12 amino acids. CDR3 in amino acids: CSAREGAYGYTF. CDR3 sequence (DNA): TGCAGTGCTAGAGAAGGGGCGTATGGCTACACCTTC.

V and J are TRBV24-1 and TRBJ1-2, with 9 nucleotides matching TRBD1. This CDR3 spans 15 amino acids. Germline CDR1 KGHDR, CDR2 SFDVKD. The ends lost 4 bases at V and 8 bases at J; junction bases unmatched: 10. CDR3 protein: CATSDTRGTGCGYTF. The CDR3 region has the DNA TGTGCCACCAGTGACACCCGTGGGACAGGGTGCGGCTACACCTTC.